This TCR beta chain was recovered during a study of early T cells in non-severe SARS-CoV-2 infection. TCRdb used MiXCR to reprocess the 5' RACE reads, holding one entry per CDR3 protein. The profile shows approximately 42,000 distinct CDR3 sequences, 6% to 7.5% of them singletons. On this clonotype itself: A far larger clone lies a single base away; this is likely a read error.

This CDR3 contains 13 residues. Trimming took off 2 bases at V and 1 base at J, with 6 bases between the two ends. Germline-derived CDR1 and CDR2 are SGHDT and YYEEEE. The sequence derives from an adult who was a healthcare worker with PCR-confirmed SARS-CoV-2 infection or an uninfected control (not recorded which). The specimen was whole blood. The chain links TRBV5-6 to TRBJ2-5; TRBD1 is a possible D gene (5 bases). The CDR3 DNA is TGTGCCAGCAGCTTAAGGGGCCAAGAGACCCAGTACTTC. Its translation is CASSLRGQETQYF.